These 4 T cell receptor beta chains came from one sample sequenced in a study of control samples from healthy donors and cancer patients. This table comes from immunoSEQ multiplex PCR, and its TCRdb copy is limited to in-frame clones, with some not included. This table has approximately 140,000 clones, roughly 89% appearing once. The sample was PBMCs. Source of these receptors: a man aged 50 to 59 with head and neck cancer.

The chain has TRBV28 and TRBJ1-2, with D perhaps matching TRBD1 (6 bases). Trimming took off 8 bases at V and 6 bases at J, with 19 bases between the two ends. Germline V gene sequence: CDR1 MDHEN, CDR2 SYDVKM. This CDR3 region has 14 residues. The chain's CDR3 is CASGAGDSGNGYTF. The CDR3 coding sequence is TGTGCCAGCGGGGCAGGGGATTCGGGTAATGGCTACACCTTC.

This chain links TRBV20-1 with TRBJ2-1; TRBD1 matches at 9 bases. The ends lost 3 bases at V and 0 bases at J; junction bases unmatched: 9. The CDR3 is made up of 17 amino acids. Germline V CDR1 and CDR2: DFQATT, SNEGSKA (reference sequence). This CDR3 reads CSASRTGETGSYNEQFF. CDR3 sequence (DNA): TGCAGTGCTAGTCGGACAGGGGAGACGGGCTCCTACAATGAGCAGTTCTTC.

V gene TRBV2 combines with J gene TRBJ2-3; the D call may be TRBD1 or TRBD2 (6 bases each). V lost 11 bases and J lost 1, with 10 bases in between. This CDR3 has 12 residues. Germline V gives CDR1 SNHLY, CDR2 FYNNEI. The CDR3 region is CAGGQGTDTQYF. CDR3 DNA sequence: TGTGCCGGGGGGCAGGGCACAGATACGCAGTATTTT.

In its sample, this clone was seen once. The chain has TRBV5-1 and TRBJ2-3; TRBD1 matches at 12 bases. Germline CDR1 is SGHRS and CDR2 is YFSETQ. CDR3 length equals 17 residues. The J segment lost 5 bases and the V segment lost 0 bases, leaving 7 bases of the junction unmatched. In DNA, the CDR3 is TGCGCCAGCAGCTTGGCGGGACAGGGGGCGCTGGGAGATACGCAGTATTTT. This translates into CASSLAGQGALGDTQYF.